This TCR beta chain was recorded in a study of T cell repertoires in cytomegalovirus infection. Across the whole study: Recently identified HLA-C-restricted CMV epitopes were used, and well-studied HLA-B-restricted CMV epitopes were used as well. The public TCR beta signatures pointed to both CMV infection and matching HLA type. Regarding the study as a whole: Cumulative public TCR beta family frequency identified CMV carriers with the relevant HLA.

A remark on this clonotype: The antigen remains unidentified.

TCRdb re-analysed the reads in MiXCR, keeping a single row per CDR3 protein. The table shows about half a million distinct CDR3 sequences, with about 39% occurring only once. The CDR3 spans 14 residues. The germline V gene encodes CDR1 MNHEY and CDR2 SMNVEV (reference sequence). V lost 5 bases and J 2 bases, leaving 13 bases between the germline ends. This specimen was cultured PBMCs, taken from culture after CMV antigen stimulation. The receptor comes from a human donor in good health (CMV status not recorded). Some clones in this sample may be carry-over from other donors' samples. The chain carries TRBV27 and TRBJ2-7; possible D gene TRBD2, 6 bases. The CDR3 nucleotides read TGTGCCAGCAGTCCAACTAGCAGTACCTACGAGCAGTACTTC. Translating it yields CASSPTSSTYEQYF.